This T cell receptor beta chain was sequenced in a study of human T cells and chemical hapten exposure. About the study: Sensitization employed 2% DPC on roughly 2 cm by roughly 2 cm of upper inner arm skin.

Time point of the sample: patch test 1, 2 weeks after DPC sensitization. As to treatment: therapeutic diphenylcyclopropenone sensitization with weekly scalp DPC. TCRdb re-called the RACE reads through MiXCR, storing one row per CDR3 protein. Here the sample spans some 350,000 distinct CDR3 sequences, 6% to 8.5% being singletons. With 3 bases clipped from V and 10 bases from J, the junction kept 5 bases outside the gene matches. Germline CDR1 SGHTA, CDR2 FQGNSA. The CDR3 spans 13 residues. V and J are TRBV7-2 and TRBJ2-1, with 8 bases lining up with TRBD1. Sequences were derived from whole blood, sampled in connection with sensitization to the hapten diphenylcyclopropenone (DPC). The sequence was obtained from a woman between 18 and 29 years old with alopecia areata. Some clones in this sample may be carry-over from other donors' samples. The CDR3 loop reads CASSLTGVSEQFF. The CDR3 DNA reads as TGTGCCAGCAGCTTGACAGGGGTGAGCGAGCAGTTCTTC.